The clone carrying this TCR beta chain was seen just once. This entry comes from a study of blood T cell repertoires in COVID-19. About the research overall: Spain, Italy and the United States supplied samples that represented acute and convalescent COVID-19. In each case, the material was cDNA or gDNA derived from T cells, B-cell-depleted T cells, or PBMCs.

CDR1 and CDR2 from the germline V gene are SGHNT and YYREEE (reference sequence). The V gene end was trimmed by 2 bases and the J gene end by 8 bases; junction bases not matched to a gene: 9. The CDR3 spans 16 residues. As processed by the authors: Nucleated cell counts were estimated from reference gene primer amplification. The assay was immunoSEQ multiplex PCR, and TCRdb's table has in-frame clones only and misses some. That table furnishes V, J and clone size, whereas the DNA furnished D and trimming. This table holds about 150,000 clones, 88% found once. The rearrangement links TRBV5-4 to TRBJ2-1; TRBD2 matches at 11 bases. The sequence came from a man in his forties or fifties who had recovered from COVID-19. The sample taken for sequencing was peripheral blood. The CDR3 loop reads CASSFGPSGGPDEQFF. Here the CDR3 DNA reads TGTGCCAGCAGCTTCGGTCCTAGCGGGGGGCCCGATGAGCAGTTCTTC.